This T cell receptor beta chain was observed in a study of cytomegalovirus exposure and HLA in healthy donors. PCR primers comprised 60 Vbeta and 13 Jbeta primers. Profiling relied on immunoSEQ multiplex PCR, and the TCRdb table lists in-frame clones only, not all of them. The sample records over 100,000 clones, about 70% being singletons. CDR3 length: 13 amino acids. V was clipped by 2 bases and J by 12 bases; unmatched bases: 7. CDR1 is SGHDN and CDR2 is FVKESK in the germline V gene. There are a few counts of this clone. Sequencing was performed on PBMCs. The rearrangement joins TRBV14 to TRBJ1-1; 9 positions match TRBD1. This clonotype originated in a man aged 30-40 years in good health and CMV-seropositive. Here the CDR3 reads CASSQSNRGPSFF. In DNA form, the CDR3 reads TGTGCCAGCAGCCAATCGAACAGGGGGCCGTCTTTCTTT.